This entry features one TCR beta chain sequence. What it binds is not known. The sample comes from a study of T cell responses to AZD1222 COVID-19 vaccine. V shed 8 bases and J shed 6 bases, with 14 bases lying between them. Germline CDR1 and CDR2: MDHEN and SYDVKM. This CDR3 contains 13 residues. Measured with immunoSEQ multiplex PCR; TCRdb has only the in-frame clones, and not every one. Of approximately 91,000 clones in the sample, 70% to 90% are singletons; the top ten hold more than 10%. General study findings and limits: With dominance at 160-218 and 743-854, vaccine-associated CD4 TCRs spanned spike. Receipt of two AZD1222 doses was followed by a rise in Spike-specific TCR breadth and depth. The donor cohort was predominantly white British with a female majority, and clonal diversity may have been underestimated.

Sequencing used peripheral blood, obtained on day 0 of AZD1222 vaccination. This rearrangement joins TRBV28 to TRBJ2-4, with D unresolved. The source of this sequence is an adult in good health. The CDR3 sequence is CASERAEGNIQYF. The CDR3 DNA sequence: TGTGCCAGCGAGCGAGCCGAAGGAAACATTCAGTACTTC. The full variable domain, with the rest looked up from reference TRBV28 and TRBJ2-4, is DVKVTQSSRYLVKRTGEKVFLECVQDMDHENMFWYRQDPGLGLRLIYFSYDVKMKEKGDIPEGYSVSREKKERFSLILESASTNQTSMYLCASERAEGNIQYFGAGTRLSVL.